Listed below are T cell receptor beta chains from one sample, sequenced in a study of PD-L1 blockade in urothelial cancer. Sequencing used immunoSEQ multiplex PCR; TCRdb keeps in-frame clones, though not all of them. Here the sample spans some 56,000 clones, over 75% being singletons. The input for sequencing was PBMCs, taken around atezolizumab (anti-PD-L1) treatment. The receptors stem from a man aged 70-80 years with urothelial cancer. Each CDR3 is given with its conserved first and last residue. The order of the fields is J gene, V gene, CDR3 protein.

J: TRBJ2-7
V: TRBV5-8
CDR3: CASSKRLAGGSYEQYF

J: TRBJ2-7
V: TRBV29-1
CDR3: CSVPSGSSATYEQYF

J: TRBJ2-7
V: TRBV19
CDR3: CASYGGTSGSNEQYF

J: TRBJ2-7
V: TRBV11-3
CDR3: CASSLDGSGRTEQYF

J: TRBJ1-2
V: TRBV4-1
CDR3: CASSLGQEIFYGYTF

J: TRBJ2-7
V: TRBV2
CDR3: CASSGPLWTSGRNEQYF

J: TRBJ2-7
V: TRBV11-2
CDR3: CASSLTPYEQYF

J: TRBJ2-6
V: TRBV2
CDR3: CASSIQGAGANVLTF

J: TRBJ2-7
V: TRBV28
CDR3: CATSRTEYEQYF

J: TRBJ2-1
V: TRBV27
CDR3: CASSLESGYNEQFF

J: TRBJ2-7
V: TRBV10-3
CDR3: CAISGATPYEQYF

J: TRBJ1-5
V: TRBV20-1
CDR3: CSVDRDRGLHF

J: TRBJ1-2
V: TRBV5-1
CDR3: CASSSRGSGGGGYTF

J: TRBJ2-7
V: TRBV27
CDR3: CASSHPGVNEQYF

J: TRBJ1-1
V: TRBV28
CDR3: CASTQGGRLPMNTEAFF

J: TRBJ2-1
V: TRBV6-6
CDR3: CASRTDRGKTYNEQFF

J: TRBJ1-4
V: TRBV9
CDR3: CASSVNTRGEKLFF

J: TRBJ2-3
V: TRBV19
CDR3: CASRPTKVTDTQYF

J: TRBJ2-7
V: TRBV2
CDR3: CASRDRRSPGEQYF

J: TRBJ2-7
V: TRBV15
CDR3: CATSRATGLGEQYF

J: TRBJ2-1
V: TRBV2
CDR3: CASKGFSYNEQFF

J: TRBJ2-6
V: TRBV11-1
CDR3: CASSFGERETGANVLTF

J: TRBJ1-2
V: TRBV28
CDR3: CASSSPIPGTGVGDGYTF

J: TRBJ2-2
V: TRBV18
CDR3: CASSPTGGNTGELFF

J: TRBJ2-2
V: TRBV18
CDR3: CASSPRTSGSRGTGELFF

J: TRBJ2-5
V: TRBV2
CDR3: CASSTSGRETQYF

J: TRBJ1-2
V: TRBV2
CDR3: CASTGDDYGYTF

J: TRBJ2-7
V: TRBV7-9
CDR3: CASSQTVESSYEQYF

J: TRBJ2-1
V: TRBV4-2
CDR3: CASSQEDRVYNEQFF

J: TRBJ1-2
V: TRBV28
CDR3: CASSLGREDGYTF

J: TRBJ2-7
V: TRBV10-3
CDR3: CATRGRLGYEQYF

J: TRBJ2-1
V: TRBV18
CDR3: CASSPPRDRGQSGYNEQFF

J: TRBJ2-7
V: TRBV5-1
CDR3: CASSLGAEPYEQYF

J: TRBJ1-2
V: TRBV28
CDR3: CASRLPQGQGYTF

J: TRBJ2-1
V: TRBV12-5
CDR3: CASGLVLGGDGSYNEQFF

J: TRBJ2-1
V: TRBV9
CDR3: CASSVGLAGGYNEQFF

J: TRBJ2-7
V: TRBV7-9
CDR3: CASSSASRGTPYEQYF

J: TRBJ1-1
V: TRBV19
CDR3: CASSSGQTNTEAFF